This is a list of T cell receptor beta chains from one sample in a study of T cell responses to AZD1222 COVID-19 vaccine. Libraries were prepared by immunoSEQ multiplex PCR; TCRdb keeps only in-frame clonotypes and omits some of them. The table lists roughly 130,000 clones, 88% of them singletons. The starting material was peripheral blood, obtained on day 0 of MenACWY control vaccination. All receptors come from an adult in good health. Each CDR3 is given with its conserved first and last residue. The D gene is left open where the match is weak. Only part of the rows carry a size: once, few, many, or a class if the clone is expanded.

d_gene,j_gene,abundance,v_gene,CDR3aa,CDR3nt
TRBD2,TRBJ2-7,once,TRBV18,CASSSSGTSASYEQYF,TGTGCCAGCTCTTCTTCCGGGACTAGCGCCTCCTACGAGCAGTACTTC
-,TRBJ1-2,-,TRBV6-6,CASSLTDLYGYTF,TGTGCCAGCAGCCTTACAGACCTCTATGGCTACACCTTC
TRBD1,TRBJ1-2,-,TRBV28,CASSLHTGGHYGYTF,TGTGCCAGCAGTTTACATACAGGGGGCCACTATGGCTACACCTTC
TRBD2,TRBJ2-5,-,TRBV24-1,CATSDSRLAGGPETQYF,TGTGCCACCAGTGATTCCCGACTAGCGGGAGGCCCAGAGACCCAGTACTTC
-,TRBJ2-7,-,TRBV12-3/TRBV12-4,CASSLGYEQYF,TGTGCCAGCAGCCTCGGCTACGAGCAGTACTTC
-,TRBJ2-1,-,TRBV11-2,CASSVGGSLRQFF,TGTGCCAGCAGCGTCGGCGGTAGCCTCCGGCAGTTCTTC
TRBD1,TRBJ1-1,-,TRBV25-1,CASSFGTGLLTEAFF,TGTGCCAGCTCCTTTGGGACAGGGTTGTTGACTGAAGCTTTCTTT
TRBD1,TRBJ1-3,few,TRBV30,CAWSSFRGFGNTIYF,TGTGCCTGGAGTTCATTCAGGGGGTTTGGAAACACCATATATTTT
-,TRBJ1-1,-,TRBV12-3/TRBV12-4,CASRTGANTEAFF,TGTGCCAGCAGAACGGGAGCGAACACTGAAGCTTTCTTT
-,TRBJ2-7,-,TRBV2,CASSDYEQYF,TGTGCCAGCAGTGACTACGAGCAGTACTTC
-,TRBJ2-3,-,TRBV9,CASSVGGLGARDTQYF,TGTGCCAGCAGCGTAGGAGGACTCGGAGCTAGGGATACGCAGTATTTT
TRBD2,TRBJ2-3,-,TRBV5-1,CASSSGTSGARTDTQYF,TGCGCCAGCAGCTCCGGGACTAGCGGCGCCCGCACAGATACGCAGTATTTT
-,TRBJ1-2,-,TRBV19,CASSMSGGYTF,TGTGCCAGTAGTATGTCCGGCGGCTACACCTTC
-,TRBJ2-1,-,TRBV5-1,CASSLEGGTYNEQFF,TGCGCCAGCAGCCTTGAGGGCGGGACCTACAATGAGCAGTTCTTC
-,TRBJ2-1,-,TRBV19,CASSIRGYNEQFF,TGTGCCAGTAGTATCAGAGGTTACAATGAGCAGTTCTTC
TRBD2,TRBJ2-7,-,TRBV5-1,CASSLGTSGTYEQYF,TGCGCCAGCAGCTTGGGTACTAGCGGTACCTACGAGCAGTACTTC
-,TRBJ2-3,-,TRBV30,CAWSRGTDTQYF,TGTGCCTGGAGTAGGGGCACAGATACGCAGTATTTT
TRBD2,TRBJ2-3,once,TRBV9,CASSERGGLAQDTQYF,TGTGCCAGCAGCGAGAGGGGGGGACTAGCGCAGGATACGCAGTATTTT
-,TRBJ2-5,-,TRBV5-1,CASSFIQETQYF,TGCGCCAGCAGCTTCATCCAAGAGACCCAGTACTTC
-,TRBJ2-7,few,TRBV5-1,CASSLFRGPNYEQYF,TGCGCCAGCAGCTTATTCAGGGGCCCAAATTACGAGCAGTACTTC
-,TRBJ2-2,-,TRBV12-5,CASGHEVGELFF,TGTGCTAGTGGCCATGAGGTCGGGGAGCTGTTTTTT
-,TRBJ2-6,-,TRBV30,CAWSVGTLTSRSGANVLTF,TGTGCCTGGAGTGTGGGAACATTGACTAGTAGGTCTGGGGCCAACGTCCTGACTTTC
-,TRBJ2-4,-,TRBV5-5,CASSSLRGKNIQYF,TGTGCCAGCAGCTCCCTGCGGGGCAAAAACATTCAGTACTTC
-,TRBJ2-7,-,TRBV23-1,CASTPGQGWVTYEQYF,TGCGCCAGCACCCCAGGCCAGGGTTGGGTTACCTACGAGCAGTACTTC
TRBD1,TRBJ2-1,-,TRBV24-1,CATSDYAGTGIDNEQFF,TGTGCCACCAGTGATTACGCCGGGACAGGGATAGACAATGAGCAGTTCTTC
-,TRBJ1-6,-,TRBV5-4,CASSLLNYNSPLHF,TGTGCCAGCAGCTTATTGAACTATAATTCACCCCTCCACTTT
-,TRBJ1-1,-,TRBV28,CASSLGAGGMGTEAFF,TGTGCCAGCAGTTTAGGTGCAGGAGGGATGGGCACTGAAGCTTTCTTT